Listed below are T cell receptor beta chains from one sample, sequenced in a study of blood T cell repertoires in COVID-19. Sequencing was performed with immunoSEQ multiplex PCR; in TCRdb, only in-frame clones are kept and a portion is missing. The repertoire includes around 140,000 clones, approximately 84% of them detected once, and about a sixth sits in the top ten. Sequencing was performed on peripheral blood. These receptors were collected from a woman of 80 years or more with acute or convalescent COVID-19. The CDR3 runs from the conserved cysteine through the conserved F or W. The D gene is left open where the match is weak.

TRBV18	TRBJ1-6	.	CASSSDKLNSPLHF
TRBV19	TRBJ2-7	TRBD2	CASSGLASSYEQYF
TRBV30	TRBJ1-2	TRBD1	CAWTRFGTGDGYTF
TRBV5-6	TRBJ1-2	.	CASSFVGRESYGYTF
TRBV12-3/TRBV12-4	TRBJ2-5	.	CASSPSVQETQYF
TRBV2	TRBJ1-5	.	CASSAGRRINQPQHF
TRBV29-1	TRBJ2-1	.	CSVGEAGWYYNEQFF
TRBV11-2	TRBJ2-1	TRBD2	CASSLDRTSGGAWGDNEQFF
TRBV9	TRBJ2-3	TRBD2	CASSPGLAMRDTQYF
TRBV7-8	TRBJ1-5	.	CASSLSRGLNQPQHF
TRBV2	TRBJ1-5	TRBD1	CASSAQGQGANQPQHF
TRBV3-1/TRBV3-2	TRBJ2-5	.	CASSQDIPTRPYQETQYF
TRBV7-2	TRBJ2-3	.	CASSSRRGSGTDTQYF
TRBV7-9	TRBJ1-3	TRBD1	CASSRPGTVGSGNTIYF
TRBV19	TRBJ1-2	TRBD1	CASSKTGEANYGYTF
TRBV21-1	TRBJ2-2	.	CASSKGRGAGGLTGELFF
TRBV10-2	TRBJ2-1	TRBD2	CASSENIGTSQKSPNYNEQFF
TRBV3-1/TRBV3-2	TRBJ2-2	.	CASRPRTTSGGELFF
TRBV6-2/TRBV6-3	TRBJ1-5	.	CASSYTGLSNQPQHF
TRBV19	TRBJ2-2	TRBD2	CASSGRTSGLNTGELFF
TRBV6-6	TRBJ2-7	.	CASSPRIGEQYF
TRBV21-1	TRBJ1-1	.	CARHSPEAFF
TRBV30	TRBJ2-2	TRBD1	CAWRTGTNTGELFF
TRBV7-6	TRBJ2-1	TRBD1	CASSLGWRGGRYNEQFF
TRBV9	TRBJ1-1	.	CASSVGWSNEAFF
TRBV18	TRBJ2-2	TRBD2	CASSPRTSGSLSGELFF
TRBV19	TRBJ2-3	TRBD1	CASSPRDRATDTQYF
TRBV2	TRBJ1-1	.	CASSAESHVGEAFF
TRBV5-1	TRBJ2-5	.	CASSLVRSETQYF